This is a list of T cell receptor beta chains from one sample in a study of siplizumab effects on memory and regulatory T cells. Sequencing used immunoSEQ multiplex PCR; TCRdb keeps in-frame clones, though not all of them. The sample carries over 100,000 clones, under 95% recorded once. The source material was Tregs sorted from blood. The receptor set was obtained from a human donor in good health. Both conserved end residues are part of each CDR3. D genes are given only for firm matches. Clone size appears in some rows only: once, few, many, or a class for an expanded clone.

CDR3	DNA	D	size	J	V
CASSFGTQYF	TGTGCCAGCAGCTTTGGGACCCAGTACTTC	NA	NA	TRBJ2-5	TRBV7-9
CASGPRDTGELFF	TGTGCCAGCGGACCCAGGGACACCGGGGAGCTGTTTTTT	NA	NA	TRBJ2-2	TRBV6-4
CASSWEDRGGYGYTF	TGTGCCAGCAGCTGGGAAGACAGGGGGGGATATGGCTACACCTTC	TRBD1	NA	TRBJ1-2	TRBV7-2
CASSQDRGEQYF	TGCGCCAGCAGCCAAGACAGGGGAGAGCAGTACTTC	TRBD1	NA	TRBJ2-7	TRBV5-1
CASIAAGDTPSYNEQFF	TGCGCCAGCATCGCTGCCGGGGACACTCCATCCTACAATGAGCAGTTCTTC	NA	NA	TRBJ2-1	TRBV23-1
CASSLYLPKNIQYF	TGTGCCAGCAGCTTATACCTACCGAAAAACATTCAGTACTTC	NA	NA	TRBJ2-4	TRBV7-9
CASSRTVYEQYF	TGTGCCAGCAGTCGGACAGTCTACGAGCAGTACTTC	NA	NA	TRBJ2-7	TRBV6-5
CASSTGGGYTF	TGTGCCAGCAGCACTGGGGGTGGCTACACCTTC	NA	NA	TRBJ1-2	TRBV6-6
CASQGQLNSPLHF	TGTGCCAGTCAGGGACAGCTTAATTCACCCCTCCACTTT	TRBD1	NA	TRBJ1-6	TRBV7-9
CASSESNLGRTSTDTQYF	TGCGCCAGCAGTGAGTCGAATCTGGGCCGCACTAGCACAGATACGCAGTATTTT	NA	few	TRBJ2-3	TRBV10-1
CASSLVFRTGDYEQYF	TGTGCCAGCAGCTTGGTATTTCGGACAGGGGACTACGAGCAGTACTTC	TRBD1	NA	TRBJ2-7	TRBV5-5
CAISDNNSHEQYF	TGTGCCATCAGTGATAATAACTCCCACGAGCAGTACTTC	NA	NA	TRBJ2-7	TRBV10-3
CASSTTGTGTETQYF	TGTGCCAGCAGCACCACCGGGACAGGGACAGAGACCCAGTACTTC	TRBD1	once	TRBJ2-5	TRBV6-1
CASSLRVDGRNQPQHF	TGTGCCAGCAGCTTGCGGGTCGACGGGCGCAATCAGCCCCAGCATTTT	NA	NA	TRBJ1-5	TRBV7-2
CASSEPGQGDTEAFF	TGTGCCAGCAGTGAACCGGGACAGGGGGACACTGAAGCTTTCTTT	TRBD1	NA	TRBJ1-1	TRBV25-1
CASSLETNEQYF	TGTGCCAGCTCACTGGAAACAAACGAGCAGTACTTC	NA	NA	TRBJ2-7	TRBV18
CASSPKLAGTGGDQPQHF	TGTGCCAGCAGTCCTAAGCTTGCGGGGACAGGGGGCGACCAGCCCCAGCATTTT	TRBD1	NA	TRBJ1-5	TRBV2
CASSLAGGFEQFF	TGTGCCAGCAGCTTAGCGGGAGGGTTTGAGCAGTTCTTC	TRBD2	NA	TRBJ2-1	TRBV6-5
CASHQIQGAHEQYF	TGTGCCAGCCATCAAATACAGGGGGCCCACGAGCAGTACTTC	TRBD1	NA	TRBJ2-7	TRBV6-9
CASTLRGLGEQYF	TGTGCCAGCACCCTCCGGGGACTCGGAGAGCAGTACTTC	NA	NA	TRBJ2-7	TRBV6-6
CASSELVEAFF	TGTGCCAGCAGTGAACTTGTTGAAGCTTTCTTT	NA	few	TRBJ1-1	TRBV2
CASSLGKGRPIGAFF	TGTGCCAGCAGCTTAGGAAAGGGACGCCCTATCGGAGCTTTCTTT	NA	NA	TRBJ1-1	TRBV7-9
CASSLGQGAGGYTF	TGTGCCAGCAGCTTGGGACAGGGGGCGGGAGGCTACACCTTC	TRBD1	NA	TRBJ1-2	TRBV7-9
CASSPMGSYGYTF	TGTGCCAGCTCACCAATGGGTTCCTATGGCTACACCTTC	NA	NA	TRBJ1-2	TRBV18
CASSISGRGRYTDTQYF	TGTGCCAGTAGTATCTCTGGCAGGGGGCGCTACACAGATACGCAGTATTTT	TRBD1	NA	TRBJ2-3	TRBV19
CASTLDIPTEAFF	TGTGCCAGCACATTGGACATTCCCACTGAAGCTTTCTTT	NA	NA	TRBJ1-1	TRBV11-2
CASSPVDTQYF	TGTGCCAGCTCACCGGTTGATACGCAGTATTTT	NA	once	TRBJ2-3	TRBV18
CASSQLGQGRNSPLHF	TGCGCCAGCAGCCAGCTAGGACAGGGGAGAAATTCACCCCTCCACTTT	TRBD1	NA	TRBJ1-6	TRBV4-1
CASSYNRVGYTF	TGTGCCAGCAGTTACAATAGGGTTGGCTACACCTTC	NA	NA	TRBJ1-2	TRBV6-5
CAISEAGGYTF	TGTGCCATCAGTGAAGCGGGGGGCTACACCTTC	NA	few	TRBJ1-2	TRBV10-3
CASSVDGGTYEQYF	TGTGCCAGCAGCGTAGATGGGGGAACCTACGAGCAGTACTTC	NA	once	TRBJ2-7	TRBV9
CASSSTGVETQYF	TGTGCCAGCAGCTCGACAGGGGTAGAGACCCAGTACTTC	TRBD1	NA	TRBJ2-5	TRBV2
CASSSKTRGYTF	TGTGCCAGTAGTTCAAAGACCCGTGGCTACACCTTC	NA	NA	TRBJ1-2	TRBV19
CASSLQGRSTDTQYF	TGTGCCAGCAGTCTACAGGGTCGGAGCACAGATACGCAGTATTTT	NA	NA	TRBJ2-3	TRBV6-4
CATKFRFGLELTEAFF	TGTGCCACCAAGTTCCGGTTTGGACTCGAACTAACTGAAGCTTTCTTT	NA	NA	TRBJ1-1	TRBV19
CASSMGWSQPQHF	TGTGCCAGTAGTATGGGGTGGTCTCAGCCCCAGCATTTT	NA	NA	TRBJ1-5	TRBV19
CASSRAGLAGYNEQFF	TGTGCCAGCAGCCGCGCGGGACTAGCGGGATACAATGAGCAGTTCTTC	TRBD2	NA	TRBJ2-1	TRBV6-6
CASSLLGTGDSPLHF	TGCGCCAGCAGCCTTCTGGGGACAGGGGATTCACCCCTCCACTTT	TRBD1	once	TRBJ1-6	TRBV5-1
CASSRLGGELEAFF	TGTGCCAGCAGTCGCCTAGGGGGTGAACTTGAAGCTTTCTTT	NA	NA	TRBJ1-1	TRBV6-5
CASSKQETQYF	TGCGCCAGCAGCAAACAAGAGACCCAGTACTTC	NA	once	TRBJ2-5	TRBV4-1
CAISEPDGRASYNEQFF	TGTGCCATCAGTGAGCCAGACGGGAGGGCCTCCTACAATGAGCAGTTCTTC	TRBD2	once	TRBJ2-1	TRBV10-3
CAISEIKGRGGAEKQFF	TGTGCCATCAGTGAGATAAAGGGGCGCGGGGGGGCTGAAAAGCAGTTCTTC	TRBD2	NA	TRBJ2-1	TRBV10-3
CAISEPGVQFF	TGTGCCATCAGCGAACCGGGGGTACAGTTCTTC	NA	NA	TRBJ2-1	TRBV10-3
CASRLSGGSYEQYF	TGTGCCAGTAGACTATCCGGGGGAAGCTACGAGCAGTACTTC	NA	NA	TRBJ2-7	TRBV19
CASSSGQIGGLAAAGVDTQYF	TGTGCCAGCAGCTCGGGACAGATAGGCGGGCTAGCGGCCGCGGGGGTAGATACGCAGTATTTT	NA	NA	TRBJ2-3	TRBV9